These T cell receptor beta chains were read from a single sample in a study of Ad26.COV2.S vaccination and SARS-CoV-2 variants. Assay used: immunoSEQ multiplex PCR; TCRdb lists only in-frame clones, some missing. The sample has 150,000 to 200,000 clones, around nine tenths seen once. Sequences were derived from peripheral blood, sampled after recovery from COVID-19. The receptor source for this set is a human donor who had recovered from COVID-19. CDR3s include the opening cysteine and the closing phenylalanine or tryptophan. The D gene is left open where the match is weak. Expanded clones get a size class; other rows say once, few or many, or leave the size out.

clone size: .
V gene: TRBV5-6
D gene: .
CDR3 length: 15
J gene: TRBJ2-7
CDR3 protein: CASSLSPTPGDEQYF
CDR3 DNA: TGTGCCAGCAGCTTGTCCCCCACACCGGGGGACGAGCAGTACTTC

clone size: .
V gene: TRBV10-3
D gene: .
CDR3 length: 14
J gene: TRBJ2-3
CDR3 protein: CAISGTVNTDTQYF
CDR3 DNA: TGTGCCATCAGTGGGACAGTTAACACAGATACGCAGTATTTT

clone size: .
V gene: TRBV3-1/TRBV3-2
D gene: .
CDR3 length: 12
J gene: TRBJ2-3
CDR3 protein: CASSTEQDTQYF
CDR3 DNA: TGTGCCAGCAGCACGGAACAAGATACGCAGTATTTT

clone size: .
V gene: TRBV9
D gene: .
CDR3 length: 16
J gene: TRBJ2-3
CDR3 protein: CASSAQDGTPTDTQYF
CDR3 DNA: TGTGCCAGCAGCGCCCAAGACGGGACTCCCACAGATACGCAGTATTTT

clone size: .
V gene: TRBV30
D gene: TRBD1
CDR3 length: 13
J gene: TRBJ1-3
CDR3 protein: CAVQGQSGNTIYF
CDR3 DNA: TGTGCGGTTCAGGGACAGTCTGGAAACACCATATATTTT

clone size: .
V gene: TRBV6-1
D gene: .
CDR3 length: 16
J gene: TRBJ2-3
CDR3 protein: CASSEAPGLLPDTQYF
CDR3 DNA: TGTGCCAGCAGTGAAGCCCCGGGACTCCTCCCAGATACGCAGTATTTT

clone size: .
V gene: TRBV10-3
D gene: .
CDR3 length: 15
J gene: TRBJ2-5
CDR3 protein: CAISEPRLSGETQYF
CDR3 DNA: TGTGCCATCAGTGAGCCCCGACTCTCCGGGGAGACCCAGTACTTC

clone size: .
V gene: TRBV28
D gene: .
CDR3 length: 13
J gene: TRBJ2-7
CDR3 protein: CASSPEGPYEQYF
CDR3 DNA: TGTGCCAGCAGTCCGGAGGGTCCCTACGAGCAGTACTTC

clone size: few
V gene: TRBV20-1
D gene: TRBD2
CDR3 length: 16
J gene: TRBJ2-1
CDR3 protein: CSASSSSGYSYNEQFF
CDR3 DNA: TGCAGTGCTAGTTCCTCTAGCGGGTACTCCTACAATGAGCAGTTCTTC

clone size: .
V gene: TRBV7-2
D gene: .
CDR3 length: 15
J gene: TRBJ2-5
CDR3 protein: CASSLGISNQETQYF
CDR3 DNA: TGTGCCAGCAGCTTAGGAATTTCGAATCAAGAGACCCAGTACTTC

clone size: .
V gene: TRBV21-1
D gene: .
CDR3 length: 17
J gene: TRBJ1-5
CDR3 protein: CASSIFLLTDRNQPQHF
CDR3 DNA: TGTGCCAGCAGCATTTTCCTCTTAACCGACAGGAATCAGCCCCAGCATTTT

clone size: .
V gene: TRBV6-6
D gene: TRBD2
CDR3 length: 14
J gene: TRBJ2-2
CDR3 protein: CASSYEAGEGELFF
CDR3 DNA: TGTGCCAGCAGTTACGAGGCGGGAGAAGGGGAGCTGTTTTTT

clone size: .
V gene: TRBV7-9
D gene: .
CDR3 length: 12
J gene: TRBJ2-1
CDR3 protein: CASSSKGGEQFF
CDR3 DNA: TGTGCCAGCAGCTCCAAGGGGGGTGAGCAGTTCTTC

clone size: once
V gene: TRBV7-9
D gene: TRBD1
CDR3 length: 16
J gene: TRBJ2-2
CDR3 protein: CASSSRDRGNTGELFF
CDR3 DNA: TGTGCCAGCAGCTCCCGGGACAGGGGGAACACCGGGGAGCTGTTTTTT

clone size: once
V gene: TRBV9
D gene: TRBD2
CDR3 length: 15
J gene: TRBJ2-1
CDR3 protein: CASSVGAGDLNEQFF
CDR3 DNA: TGTGCCAGCAGCGTAGGAGCGGGGGATCTGAATGAGCAGTTCTTC

clone size: .
V gene: TRBV4-1
D gene: .
CDR3 length: 13
J gene: TRBJ2-1
CDR3 protein: CASSERSYNEQFF
CDR3 DNA: TGCGCCAGCAGCGAAAGATCATACAATGAGCAGTTCTTC